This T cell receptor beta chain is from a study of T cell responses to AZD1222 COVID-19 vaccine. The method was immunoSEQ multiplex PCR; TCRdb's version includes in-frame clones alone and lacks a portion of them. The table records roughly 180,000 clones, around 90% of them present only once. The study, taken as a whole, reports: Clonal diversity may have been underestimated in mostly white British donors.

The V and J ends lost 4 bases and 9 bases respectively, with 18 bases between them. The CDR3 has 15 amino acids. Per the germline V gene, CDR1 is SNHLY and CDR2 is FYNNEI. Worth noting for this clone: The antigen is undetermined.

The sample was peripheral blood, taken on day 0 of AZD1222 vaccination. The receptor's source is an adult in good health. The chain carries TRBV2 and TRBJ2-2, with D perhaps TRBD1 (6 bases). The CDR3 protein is CASSARGAASRELFF. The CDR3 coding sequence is TGTGCCAGCAGTGCCAGGGGAGCCGCGAGTAGGGAGCTGTTTTTT.